This passage covers 18 T cell receptor beta chains from one sample sequenced in a study of blood T cell repertoires in COVID-19 (dated by TCRdb to the early 2020s). The library was made by the immunoSEQ multiplex PCR assay. TCRdb re-hosts the immuneACCESS table, in-frame sequences only. Its copies lack some clones; in the studies checked, an unresolved V gene accounts for under half of them, and the cause for the rest is not known. This sample lists roughly 460,000 clones; about 87% were detected once. Roughly 0.78% of the sample comes from the top ten. The source material was peripheral blood. Every receptor here comes from a man aged 18 to 30 with COVID-19, enrolled during active disease.

This clone turned up a few times. V and J are TRBV4-2 and TRBJ2-3; tentatively, D is TRBD2 (6 bases). Trimming left V 6 bases short and J 1 base short, with 11 bases between. The CDR3 spans 14 residues. Germline V gene data show CDR1 as LGHNA and CDR2 as YNFKEQ. Here the CDR3 reads CASSPGEGTDTQYF. CDR3 bases: TGTGCCAGCAGTCCGGGGGAGGGCACAGATACGCAGTATTTT.

The chain uses TRBV6-5 and TRBJ2-7, with D possibly matching TRBD1 (7 bases). Between the trimmed V and J ends, which lost 7 bases and 4 bases, there was a span of 17 bases. The CDR3 extends over 14 amino acids. The germline gives CDR1 MNHEY, CDR2 SVGAGI. CDR3 nucleotides: TGTGCCAGCACCGAGACAGGGAGGAGTTACGAGCAGTACTTC. Translated: CASTETGRSYEQYF.

The rearrangement links TRBV5-1 to TRBJ2-3; 7 bases fit TRBD2. V gave up 3 bases and J gave up 2 bases; unmatched junction bases: 12. Germline assignment: CDR1 SGHRS and CDR2 YFSETQ. There are 17 residues in the CDR3. The CDR3 DNA reads as TGCGCCAGCAGCTATGAGGCTAGCGGAAGTTTCACAGATACGCAGTATTTT. Translated: CASSYEASGSFTDTQYF.

In its sample, this clone was seen once. This chain joins TRBV6-5 and TRBJ2-7; a possible D gene is TRBD1 (6 bases). Trimming removed 2 bases at V and 2 bases at J, with 10 bases between. The CDR3 consists of 14 residues. Germline loops: CDR1 MNHEY, CDR2 SVGAGI. CDR3 amino acids: CASSYGTRPYEQYF. The CDR3 bases are TGTGCCAGCAGTTACGGGACAAGACCCTACGAGCAGTACTTC.

This clone was observed a few times. This chain joins TRBV2 and TRBJ1-6; D is uncertain. In germline, CDR1 is SNHLY, CDR2 FYNNEI. The germline V and J ends were trimmed by 4 bases and 7 bases, with 11 bases remaining between them. CDR3 size: 14 residues. CDR3 residues: CASSVGSPNSPLHF. The CDR3 coding sequence is TGTGCCAGCAGTGTGGGGAGTCCAAATTCACCCCTCCACTTT.

The chain employs TRBV5-4 and TRBJ2-2; 10 nucleotides agree with TRBD2. Germline CDR1 reads SGHNT; CDR2 reads YYREEE (reference sequence). The V and J ends lost 0 bases and 7 bases, in that order; junction bases with no gene match: 6. The CDR3 totals 16 residues. The CDR3 reads CASSLEAGGRNGELFF. CDR3 coding DNA: TGTGCCAGCAGCTTGGAAGCGGGGGGGCGTAACGGGGAGCTGTTTTTT.

This sequence joins TRBV19 and TRBJ2-2; D is perhaps TRBD1 (6 bases). This CDR3 comprises 15 residues. V gave up 6 bases and J gave up 6 bases, with 17 bases separating them. Germline CDR1 and CDR2: LNHDA and SQIVND (reference sequence). CDR3 coding DNA: TGTGCCAGTAGGGGTTACAGGGATAAAGCCGGGGAGCTGTTTTTT. It codes for CASRGYRDKAGELFF.

About this clone: The junction departs from the called germline gene at one end, perhaps through a read error. This chain links TRBV6-1 with TRBJ1-6; D ambiguous. The CDR3 is 14 residues long. Per the germline V gene, CDR1 is MNHNS and CDR2 is SASEGT. CDR3: CASTEITYNSPLHF. In DNA form, the CDR3 reads TGTGCCAGCACTGAAATAACTTATAATTCACCCCTCCACTTT.

This clone was observed once. The chain combines TRBV10-2 with TRBJ1-5, with 7 bases fitting TRBD1. The CDR3 is 15 amino acids. Germline V CDR1 and CDR2: WSHSY, SAAADI. J was trimmed by 2 bases and V by 6 bases; bases with no gene match: 7. The CDR3 region has the DNA TGCGCCAGCAGGGAGGGGGCCTCAGGCAATCAGCCCCAGCATTTT. Translation gives CASREGASGNQPQHF.

The chain joins TRBV27 to TRBJ2-1; D might be TRBD1 (5 bases). With 5 bases removed from V and 0 bases from J, the gap between germline ends came to 20 bases. Germline V gene sequence: CDR1 MNHEY, CDR2 SMNVEV (reference sequence). The CDR3 extends over 18 amino acids. DNA of the CDR3: TGTGCCAGCAGTCCACAGGCGATCGTTTCGAGCTCCTACAATGAGCAGTTCTTC. Translating it yields CASSPQAIVSSSYNEQFF.

The chain links TRBV10-2 to TRBJ1-1; TRBD1 might be the D (5 bases). From germline, CDR1 is WSHSY and CDR2 SAAADI. V lost 6 bases and J 5 bases, leaving 13 bases between the germline ends. This CDR3 has 13 amino acids. CDR3 sequence: CASSDSPRTEAFF. In DNA form, the CDR3 reads TGCGCCAGCAGCGACAGCCCTAGGACTGAAGCTTTCTTT.

A few counts support this clone. The CDR3 nucleotides are TGTGCCAGCAGCCCCGGGACAAGGGATTATGGCTACACCTTC. It codes for CASSPGTRDYGYTF. J is TRBJ1-2 and V is TRBV13; TRBD1 is a possible D gene (6 bases). Per germline, CDR1 PRHDT and CDR2 FYEKMQ (reference sequence). CDR3 size: 14 residues. V was clipped by 5 bases and J by 5 bases, with 15 bases between them.

This chain uses TRBV5-4 with TRBJ2-1, with 13 bases aligning to TRBD2. Germline CDR1 is SGHNT and CDR2 is YYREEE (reference sequence). This CDR3 has 16 amino acids. The V segment lost 2 bases and the J segment 4 bases; nucleotides outside the gene matches: 3. CDR3 loop: CASSFGLAGEYNEQFF. The CDR3 DNA follows: TGTGCCAGCAGCTTCGGACTAGCGGGGGAGTACAATGAGCAGTTCTTC.

This clone was seen just once. This rearrangement joins TRBV11-3 to TRBJ1-1; D may be TRBD1 (5 bases). Germline V gives CDR1 SGHNT, CDR2 YENEEA. The CDR3 runs 13 residues. Trimming took 5 bases from V and 4 from J, leaving 11 bases between them. The CDR3 spells CASSGGVGTEAFF. The DNA for the CDR3 is TGTGCCAGCAGCGGGGGGGTAGGCACTGAAGCTTTCTTT.

CDR3 loop: CASRWGTREEQYF. The CDR3 DNA is TGCGCCAGCAGGTGGGGAACTAGAGAAGAGCAGTACTTC. The chain uses TRBV10-2 and TRBJ2-7, with a tentative D call TRBD2 (5 bases). With 6 bases removed from V and 7 bases from J, the gap between germline ends came to 16 bases. The germline CDR1 and CDR2 sequences are WSHSY and SAAADI. The CDR3 length is 13 residues.

This chain connects TRBV24-1 to TRBJ2-5, with 7 bases matching TRBD1. Trimming took 7 bases from V and 2 from J; bases not matched to a gene: 9. The V gene's germline CDR1 is KGHDR and CDR2 SFDVKD. CDR3 length equals 15 residues. CDR3 sequence reads: CATSRRDSEQETQYF. For the CDR3, the DNA is TGTGCCACCAGCCGACGGGACAGCGAACAAGAGACCCAGTACTTC.

The chain carries TRBV5-1 and TRBJ1-5; TRBD1 aligns across 9 bases. The ends lost 0 bases at V and 3 bases at J; junction bases unmatched: 1. The CDR3 contains 15 residues. Germline V CDR1 and CDR2: SGHRS, YFSETQ. The CDR3 DNA is TGCGCCAGCAGCTTGGGGACAGGGGACAATCAGCCCCAGCATTTT. It is translated as CASSLGTGDNQPQHF.

This clone showed up just a few times. In the same sample, other DNA sequences code for this CDR3. This sequence joins TRBV18 and TRBJ2-5; weak D call: TRBD2 (6 bases). V lost 3 bases and J lost 2, with 7 bases in between. Germline values: CDR1 KGHSH, CDR2 LQKENI. The CDR3 loop spans 13 amino acids. The CDR3 bases are TGTGCCAGCTCACCGGGACTTCAAGAGACCCAGTACTTC. This translates into CASSPGLQETQYF.